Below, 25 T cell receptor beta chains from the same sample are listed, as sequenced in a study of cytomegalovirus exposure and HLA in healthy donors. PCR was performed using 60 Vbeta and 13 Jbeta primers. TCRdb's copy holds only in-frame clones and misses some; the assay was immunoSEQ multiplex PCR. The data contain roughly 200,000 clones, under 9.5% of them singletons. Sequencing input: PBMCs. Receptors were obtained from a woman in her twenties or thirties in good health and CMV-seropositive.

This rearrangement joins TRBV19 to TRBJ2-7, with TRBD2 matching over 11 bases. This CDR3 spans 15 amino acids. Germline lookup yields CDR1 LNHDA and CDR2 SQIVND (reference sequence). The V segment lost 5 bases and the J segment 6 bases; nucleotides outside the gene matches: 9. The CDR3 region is CASSAELAGAFEQYF. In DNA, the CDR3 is TGTGCCAGTAGTGCCGAACTAGCGGGAGCTTTCGAGCAGTACTTC.

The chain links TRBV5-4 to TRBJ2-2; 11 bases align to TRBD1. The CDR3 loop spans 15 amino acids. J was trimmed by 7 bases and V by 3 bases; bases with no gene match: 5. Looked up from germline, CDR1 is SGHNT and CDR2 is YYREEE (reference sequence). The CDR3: CASSSRDRGIGELFF. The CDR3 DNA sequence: TGTGCCAGCAGCTCGAGGGACAGGGGGATCGGGGAGCTGTTTTTT.

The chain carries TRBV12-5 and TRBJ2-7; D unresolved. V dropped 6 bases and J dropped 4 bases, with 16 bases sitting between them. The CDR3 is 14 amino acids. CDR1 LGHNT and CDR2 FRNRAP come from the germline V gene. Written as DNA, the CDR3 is TGTGCTAGTGGCCCCCAAGTCACTCCGTACGAGCAGTACTTC. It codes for CASGPQVTPYEQYF.

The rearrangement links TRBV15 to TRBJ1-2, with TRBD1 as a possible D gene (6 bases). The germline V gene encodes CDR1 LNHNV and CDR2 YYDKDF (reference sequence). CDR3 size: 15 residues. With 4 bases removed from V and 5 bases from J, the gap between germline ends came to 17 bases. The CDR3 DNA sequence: TGTGCCACCAGCAAGGTGGAACCAGGGGTGTATGGCTACACCTTC. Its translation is CATSKVEPGVYGYTF.

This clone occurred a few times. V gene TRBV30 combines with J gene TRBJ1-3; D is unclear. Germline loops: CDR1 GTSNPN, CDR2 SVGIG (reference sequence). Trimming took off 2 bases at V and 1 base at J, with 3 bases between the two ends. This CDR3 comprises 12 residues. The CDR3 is CAWSRSGNTIYF. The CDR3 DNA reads TGTGCCTGGAGTCGGTCTGGAAACACCATATATTTT.

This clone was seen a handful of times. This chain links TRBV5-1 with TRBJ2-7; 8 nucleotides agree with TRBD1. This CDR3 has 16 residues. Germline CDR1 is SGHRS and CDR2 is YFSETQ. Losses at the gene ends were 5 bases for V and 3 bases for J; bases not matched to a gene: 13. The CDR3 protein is CASSTTGGPPNYEQYF. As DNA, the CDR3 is TGCGCCAGCAGTACAACAGGGGGTCCTCCCAACTACGAGCAGTACTTC.

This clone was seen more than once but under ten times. The CDR3: CASSFPPGQGFSGANVLTF. Written as DNA, the CDR3 is TGTGCCAGCAGCTTCCCACCGGGACAGGGGTTCTCTGGGGCCAACGTCCTGACTTTC. The chain links TRBV7-9 to TRBJ2-6; 10 bases are a match to TRBD1. CDR3 length equals 19 residues. Germline V CDR1 and CDR2: SEHNR, FQNEAQ (reference sequence). V dropped 3 bases and J dropped 0; count of bases not matched to a gene: 8.

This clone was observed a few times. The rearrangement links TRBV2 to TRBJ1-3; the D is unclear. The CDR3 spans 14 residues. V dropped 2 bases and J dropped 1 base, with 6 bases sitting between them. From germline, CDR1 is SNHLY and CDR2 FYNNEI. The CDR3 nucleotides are TGTGCCAGCAGTGAACCAACTTCTGGAAACACCATATATTTT. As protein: CASSEPTSGNTIYF.

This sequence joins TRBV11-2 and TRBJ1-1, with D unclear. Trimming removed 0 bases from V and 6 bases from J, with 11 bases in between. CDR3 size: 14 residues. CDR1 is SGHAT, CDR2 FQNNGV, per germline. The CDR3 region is CASSLDYGHPEAFF. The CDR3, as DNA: TGTGCCAGCAGCTTAGATTACGGTCACCCTGAAGCTTTCTTT.

CDR3 protein: CASSPPKRQGFTEAFF. The CDR3 DNA sequence: TGTGCCAGCTCACCACCGAAAAGACAGGGTTTCACTGAAGCTTTCTTT. The chain links TRBV18 to TRBJ1-1, with 7 positions matching TRBD1. The CDR3 length is 16 residues. Looked up from germline, CDR1 is KGHSH and CDR2 is LQKENI. The V segment lost 0 bases and the J segment 4 bases; nucleotides outside the gene matches: 8.

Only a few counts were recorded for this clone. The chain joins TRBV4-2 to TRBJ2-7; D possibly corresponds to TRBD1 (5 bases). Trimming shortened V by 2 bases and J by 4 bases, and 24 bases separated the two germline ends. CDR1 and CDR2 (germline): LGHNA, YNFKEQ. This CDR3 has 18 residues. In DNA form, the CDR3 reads TGTGCCAGCAGCCAACGTGGTCCCCCGACAGCTACCTTTTACGAGCAGTACTTC. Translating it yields CASSQRGPPTATFYEQYF.

CDR3 coding DNA: TGTGCCAGCAGCTTAGCAGCAGAGACCCAGTACTTC. Translation gives CASSLAAETQYF. This sequence joins TRBV7-9 and TRBJ2-5; D unresolved. Per germline, CDR1 SEHNR and CDR2 FQNEAQ (reference sequence). V lost 0 bases, J lost 4 bases, and 3 bases lay in between. The CDR3 runs 12 residues. The full variable domain, in which reference TRBV7-9 and TRBJ2-5 provide the parts outside the CDR3, is DTGVSQNPRHKITKRGQNVTFRCDPISEHNRLYWYRQTLGQGPEFLTYFQNEAQLEKSRLLSDRFSAERPKGSFSTLEIQRTEQGDSAMYLCASSLAAETQYFGPGTRLLVL.

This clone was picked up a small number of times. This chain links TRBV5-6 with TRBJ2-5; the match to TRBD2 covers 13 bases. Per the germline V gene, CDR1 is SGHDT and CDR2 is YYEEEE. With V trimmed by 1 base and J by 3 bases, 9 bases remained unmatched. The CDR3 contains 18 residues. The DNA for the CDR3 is TGTGCCAGCAGCTTGCCCCCATGGACTAGCGGGAGAGAAGAGACCCAGTACTTC. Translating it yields CASSLPPWTSGREETQYF.

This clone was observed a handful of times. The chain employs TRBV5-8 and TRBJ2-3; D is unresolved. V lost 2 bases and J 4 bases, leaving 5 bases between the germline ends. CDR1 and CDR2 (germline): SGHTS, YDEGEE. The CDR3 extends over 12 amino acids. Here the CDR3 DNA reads TGTGCCAGCAGCTTCAGGTCAGATACGCAGTATTTT. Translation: CASSFRSDTQYF. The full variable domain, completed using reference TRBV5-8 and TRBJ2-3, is EAGVTQSPTHLIKTRGQQATLRCSPISGHTSVYWYQQALGLGLQFLLWYDEGEERNRGNFPPRFSGRQFPNYSSELNVNALELEDSALYLCASSFRSDTQYFGPGTRLTVL.

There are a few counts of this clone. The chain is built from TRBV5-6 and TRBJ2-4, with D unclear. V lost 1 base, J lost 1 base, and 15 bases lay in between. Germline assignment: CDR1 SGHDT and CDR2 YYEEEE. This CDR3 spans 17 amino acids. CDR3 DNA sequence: TGTGCCAGCAGCTTGCTGTTTACTGAGAGGGCCAAAAACATTCAGTACTTC. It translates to CASSLLFTERAKNIQYF.

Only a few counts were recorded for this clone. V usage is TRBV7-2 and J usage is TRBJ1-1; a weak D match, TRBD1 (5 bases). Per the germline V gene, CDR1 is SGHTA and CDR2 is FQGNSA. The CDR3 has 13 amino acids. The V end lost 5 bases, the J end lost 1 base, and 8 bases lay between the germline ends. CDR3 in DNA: TGTGCCAGCAGCGCCCAGGGGAACACTGAAGCTTTCTTT. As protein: CASSAQGNTEAFF.

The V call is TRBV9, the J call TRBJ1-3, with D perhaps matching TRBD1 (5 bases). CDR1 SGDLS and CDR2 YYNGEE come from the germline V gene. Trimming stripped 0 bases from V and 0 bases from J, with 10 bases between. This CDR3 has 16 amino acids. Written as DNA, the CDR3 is TGTGCCAGCAGCGTAGTCCCAGGGATCTCTGGAAACACCATATATTTT. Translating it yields CASSVVPGISGNTIYF.

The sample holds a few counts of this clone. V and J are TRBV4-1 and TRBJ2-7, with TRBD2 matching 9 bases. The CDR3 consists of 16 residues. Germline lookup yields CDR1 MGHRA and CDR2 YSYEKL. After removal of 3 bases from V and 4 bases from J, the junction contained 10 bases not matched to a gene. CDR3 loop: CASSHKDPSGIYEQYF. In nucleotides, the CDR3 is TGCGCCAGCAGCCACAAAGACCCTAGCGGGATTTACGAGCAGTACTTC.

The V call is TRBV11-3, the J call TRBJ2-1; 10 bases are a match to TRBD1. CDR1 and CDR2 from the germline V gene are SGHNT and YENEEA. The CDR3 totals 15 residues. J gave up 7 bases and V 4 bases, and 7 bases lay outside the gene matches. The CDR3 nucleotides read TGTGCCAGCAGCTCATCCGGGACAGGGGAGAATGAGCAGTTCTTC. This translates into CASSSSGTGENEQFF.

The CDR3 coding sequence is TGTGCCTGGAGTGCTCTGACAGGAGATAACTATGGCTACACCTTC. Translated, it gives CAWSALTGDNYGYTF. V is TRBV30 and J is TRBJ1-2; maybe TRBD1 (6 bases). Germline lookup yields CDR1 GTSNPN and CDR2 SVGIG (reference sequence). The CDR3 spans 15 residues. V shed 1 base and J shed 1 base, with 13 bases lying between them.

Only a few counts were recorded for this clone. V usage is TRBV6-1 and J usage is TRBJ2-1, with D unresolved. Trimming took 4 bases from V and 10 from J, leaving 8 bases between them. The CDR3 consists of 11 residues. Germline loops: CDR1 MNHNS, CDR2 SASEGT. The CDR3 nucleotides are TGTGCCAGCAGTGGGCACGGGGAGCAGTTCTTC. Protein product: CASSGHGEQFF.

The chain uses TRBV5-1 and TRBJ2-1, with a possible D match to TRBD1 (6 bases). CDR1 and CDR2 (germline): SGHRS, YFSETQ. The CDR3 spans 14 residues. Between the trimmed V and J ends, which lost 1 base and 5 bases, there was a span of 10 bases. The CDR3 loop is CASSLRQDNNEQFF. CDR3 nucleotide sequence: TGCGCCAGCAGCTTGCGACAGGATAACAATGAGCAGTTCTTC.

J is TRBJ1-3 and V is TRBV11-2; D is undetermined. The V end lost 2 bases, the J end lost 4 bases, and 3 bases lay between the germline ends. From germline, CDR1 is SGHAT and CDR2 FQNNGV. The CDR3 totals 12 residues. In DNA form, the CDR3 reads TGTGCCAGCAGCTTACTCGGAAACACCATATATTTT. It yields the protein CASSLLGNTIYF.

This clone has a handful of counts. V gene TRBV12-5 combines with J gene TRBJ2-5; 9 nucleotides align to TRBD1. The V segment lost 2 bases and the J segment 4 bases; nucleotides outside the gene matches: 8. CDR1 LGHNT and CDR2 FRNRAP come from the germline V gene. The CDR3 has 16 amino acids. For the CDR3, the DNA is TGTGCTAGTGGTTTGACGAGGACAGGGGAACGAGAGACCCAGTACTTC. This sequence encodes CASGLTRTGERETQYF.

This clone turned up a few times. The CDR3 DNA follows: TGTGCCAGCAGTTACGCGGGACTAGCGGGAGATGAGCAGTTCTTC. It codes for CASSYAGLAGDEQFF. The V and J genes are TRBV6-5 and TRBJ2-1, with 14 bases lining up with TRBD2. There are 15 residues in the CDR3. Per the germline V gene, CDR1 is MNHEY and CDR2 is SVGAGI. J was trimmed by 8 bases and V by 2 bases; bases with no gene match: 2.